This entry features one TCR beta chain sequence. Its antigen is currently unknown. Each case's diagnosis was confirmed by two pathologists on H&E. The germline gives CDR1 SGHNT, CDR2 YYREEE (reference sequence). V gave up 2 bases and J gave up 6 bases, with 12 bases separating them. The CDR3 spans 15 residues. This specimen comes from a study of immune evolution from preneoplasia to lung adenocarcinoma. Notes on the study in general: Normal lung had the highest top T cell clone frequencies.

Only in-frame clones appear in the TCRdb table, and some are missing; sequencing was by immunoSEQ multiplex PCR. The top ten clones hold 18% of a sample with 7,000 or so clones, under 85% of them seen once. The specimen sequenced was FFPE adjacent normal lung tissue. The chain is built from TRBV5-4 and TRBJ1-6, with D possibly being TRBD1 (6 bases). This TCR derives from a person aged 65-85 years with lung adenocarcinoma. CDR3 nucleotides: TGTGCCAGCAGCTTAATCGGACAGACTAATTCACCCCTCCACTTT. It specifies CASSLIGQTNSPLHF.